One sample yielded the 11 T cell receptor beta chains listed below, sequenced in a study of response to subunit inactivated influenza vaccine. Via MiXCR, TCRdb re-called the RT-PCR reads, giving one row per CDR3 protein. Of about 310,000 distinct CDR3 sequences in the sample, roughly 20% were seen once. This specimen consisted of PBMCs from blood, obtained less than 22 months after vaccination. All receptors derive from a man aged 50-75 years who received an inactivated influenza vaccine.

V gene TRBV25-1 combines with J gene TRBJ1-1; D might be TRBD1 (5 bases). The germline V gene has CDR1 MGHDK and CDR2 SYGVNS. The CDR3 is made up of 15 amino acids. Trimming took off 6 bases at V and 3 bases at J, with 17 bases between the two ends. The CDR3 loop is CASSPPGRRDTEAFF. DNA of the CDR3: TGTGCCAGCAGCCCCCCGGGACGGCGTGACACTGAAGCTTTCTTT.

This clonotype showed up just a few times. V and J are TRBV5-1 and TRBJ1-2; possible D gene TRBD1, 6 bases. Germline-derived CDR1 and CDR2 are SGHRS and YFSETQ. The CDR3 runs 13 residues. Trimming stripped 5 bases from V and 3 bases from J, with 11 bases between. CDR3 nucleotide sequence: TGCGCCAGCAGTTGGGACACCTACTATGGCTACACCTTC. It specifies CASSWDTYYGYTF.

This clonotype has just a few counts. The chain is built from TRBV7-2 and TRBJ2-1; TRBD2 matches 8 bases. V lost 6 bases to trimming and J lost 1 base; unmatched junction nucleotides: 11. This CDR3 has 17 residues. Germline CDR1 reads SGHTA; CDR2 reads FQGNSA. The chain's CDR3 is CASRGGVVAGSYNEQFF. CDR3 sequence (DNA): TGTGCCAGCAGGGGCGGGGTGGTAGCGGGGTCCTACAATGAGCAGTTCTTC.

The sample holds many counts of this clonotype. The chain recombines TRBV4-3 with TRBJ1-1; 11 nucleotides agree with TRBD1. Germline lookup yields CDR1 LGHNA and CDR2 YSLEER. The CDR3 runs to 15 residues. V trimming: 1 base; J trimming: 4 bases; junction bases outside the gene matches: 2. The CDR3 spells CASSQGDRGGTEAFF. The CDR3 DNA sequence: TGCGCCAGCAGCCAAGGGGACAGGGGGGGCACTGAAGCTTTCTTT.

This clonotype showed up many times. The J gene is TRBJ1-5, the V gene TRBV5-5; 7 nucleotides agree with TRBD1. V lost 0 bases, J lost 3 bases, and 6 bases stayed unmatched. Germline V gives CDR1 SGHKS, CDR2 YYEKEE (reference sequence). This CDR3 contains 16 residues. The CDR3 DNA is TGTGCCAGCAGCTTGGTGGCAGGGGGACACAATCAGCCCCAGCATTTT. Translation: CASSLVAGGHNQPQHF. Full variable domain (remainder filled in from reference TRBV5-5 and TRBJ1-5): DAGVTQSPTHLIKTRGQQVTLRCSPISGHKSVSWYQQVLGQGPQFIFQYYEKEERGRGNFPDRFSARQFPNYSSELNVNALLLGDSALYLCASSLVAGGHNQPQHFGDGTRLSIL.

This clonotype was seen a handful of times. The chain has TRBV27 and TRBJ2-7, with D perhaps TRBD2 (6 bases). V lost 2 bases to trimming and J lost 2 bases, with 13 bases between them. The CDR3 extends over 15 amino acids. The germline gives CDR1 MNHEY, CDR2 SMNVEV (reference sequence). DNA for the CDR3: TGTGCCAGCAGTTTAGAGTGGCGGGAAGCCTACGAGCAGTACTTC. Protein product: CASSLEWREAYEQYF.

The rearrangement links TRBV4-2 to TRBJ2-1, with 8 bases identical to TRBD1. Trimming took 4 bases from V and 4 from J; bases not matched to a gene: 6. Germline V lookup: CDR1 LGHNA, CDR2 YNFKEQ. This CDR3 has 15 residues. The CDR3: CASSPGRGRYNEQFF. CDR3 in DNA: TGTGCCAGCAGCCCAGGCAGGGGGCGTTACAATGAGCAGTTCTTC.

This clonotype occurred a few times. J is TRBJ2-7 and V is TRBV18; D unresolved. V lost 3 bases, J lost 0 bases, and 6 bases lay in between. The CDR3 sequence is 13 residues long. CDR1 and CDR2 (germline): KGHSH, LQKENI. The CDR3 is CASSPKGSYEQYF. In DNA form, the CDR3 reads TGTGCCAGCTCACCCAAGGGCTCCTACGAGCAGTACTTC. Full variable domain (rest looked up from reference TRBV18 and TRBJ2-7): NAGVMQNPRHLVRRRGQEARLRCSPMKGHSHVYWYRQLPEEGLKFMVYLQKENIIDESGMPKERFSAEFPKEGPSILRIQQVVRGDSAAYFCASSPKGSYEQYFGPGTRLTVT.

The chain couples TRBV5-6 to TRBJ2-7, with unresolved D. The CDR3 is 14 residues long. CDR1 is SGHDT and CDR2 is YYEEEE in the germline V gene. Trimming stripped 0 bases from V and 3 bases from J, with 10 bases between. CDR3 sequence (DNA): TGTGCCAGCAGCTTGGCTCTCGTCGACTACGAGCAGTACTTC. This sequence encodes CASSLALVDYEQYF. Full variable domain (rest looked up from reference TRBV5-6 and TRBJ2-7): DAGVTQSPTHLIKTRGQQVTLRCSPKSGHDTVSWYQQALGQGPQFIFQYYEEEERQRGNFPDRFSGHQFPNYSSELNVNALLLGDSALYLCASSLALVDYEQYFGPGTRLTVT.

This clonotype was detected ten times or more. CDR3 bases: TGTGCCAGCAGTGTAGCGACAGGGGGCAATCAGCCCCAGCATTTT. Amino acids: CASSVATGGNQPQHF. The V and J genes are TRBV2 and TRBJ1-5, with 8 bases matching TRBD1. CDR3 length equals 15 residues. Germline V CDR1 and CDR2: SNHLY, FYNNEI. The V segment lost 4 bases and the J segment 2 bases; nucleotides outside the gene matches: 4. The whole variable domain, filled in from reference TRBV2 and TRBJ1-5, reads EPEVTQTPSHQVTQMGQEVILRCVPISNHLYFYWYRQILGQKVEFLVSFYNNEISEKSEIFDDQFSVERPDGSNFTLKIRSTKLEDSAMYFCASSVATGGNQPQHFGDGTRLSIL.

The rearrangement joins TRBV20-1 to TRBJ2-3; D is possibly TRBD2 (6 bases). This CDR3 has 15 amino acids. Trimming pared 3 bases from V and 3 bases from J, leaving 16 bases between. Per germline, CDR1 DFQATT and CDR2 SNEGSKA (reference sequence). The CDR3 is CSASGSARATDTQYF. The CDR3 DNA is TGCAGTGCTAGCGGGAGTGCCAGAGCTACAGATACGCAGTATTTT.